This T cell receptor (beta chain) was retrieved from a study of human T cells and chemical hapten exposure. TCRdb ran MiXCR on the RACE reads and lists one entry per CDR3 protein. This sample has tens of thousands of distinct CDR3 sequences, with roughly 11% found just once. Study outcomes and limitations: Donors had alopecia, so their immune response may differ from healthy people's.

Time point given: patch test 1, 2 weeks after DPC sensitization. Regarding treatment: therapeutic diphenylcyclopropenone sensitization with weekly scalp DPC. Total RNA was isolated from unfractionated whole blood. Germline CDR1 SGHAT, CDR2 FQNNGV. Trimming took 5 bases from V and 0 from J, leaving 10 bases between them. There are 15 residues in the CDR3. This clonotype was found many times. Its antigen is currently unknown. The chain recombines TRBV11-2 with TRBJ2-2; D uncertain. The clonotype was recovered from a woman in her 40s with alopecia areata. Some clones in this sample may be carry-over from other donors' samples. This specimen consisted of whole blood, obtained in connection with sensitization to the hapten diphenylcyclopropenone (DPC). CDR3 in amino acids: CASSPGLTNTGELFF. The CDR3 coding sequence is TGTGCCAGCAGCCCCGGTCTCACGAACACCGGGGAGCTGTTTTTT.